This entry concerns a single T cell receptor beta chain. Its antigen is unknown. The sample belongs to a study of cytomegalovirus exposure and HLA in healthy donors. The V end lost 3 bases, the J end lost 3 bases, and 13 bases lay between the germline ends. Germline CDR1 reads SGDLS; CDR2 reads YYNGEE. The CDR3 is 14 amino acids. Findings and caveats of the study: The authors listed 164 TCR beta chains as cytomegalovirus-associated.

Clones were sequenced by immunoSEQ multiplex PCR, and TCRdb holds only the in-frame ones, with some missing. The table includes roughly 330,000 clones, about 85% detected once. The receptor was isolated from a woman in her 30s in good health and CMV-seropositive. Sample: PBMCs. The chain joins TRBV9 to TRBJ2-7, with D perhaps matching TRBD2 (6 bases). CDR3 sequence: CASSADGTRYEQYF. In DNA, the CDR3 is TGTGCCAGCAGCGCGGACGGGACTCGCTACGAGCAGTACTTC.